A selection of T cell receptor beta chains follows, all from one sample in a study of tumor and adjacent non-tumor tissue in lung cancer. A single record per CDR3 protein comes from TCRdb applying MiXCR to the multiplex PCR reads. The sample lists about 70,000 distinct CDR3 sequences, 73% occurring once. The specimen was lung tumor tissue. The receptor set was obtained from a man between 60 and 70 years old with non-small cell lung cancer. Each CDR3 is given with its conserved first and last residue. The order of the fields is V gene, D gene, clone size, J gene, CDR3 protein, CDR3 DNA. The D gene is left open where the match is weak. Expanded clones get a size class; other rows say once, few or many, or leave the size out.

v_gene: TRBV6-1; d_gene: .; abundance: few; j_gene: TRBJ1-5; CDR3aa: CTSSELTGGQPQHF; CDR3nt: TGTACCAGCAGTGAATTGACGGGGGGTCAGCCCCAGCATTTT
v_gene: TRBV10-2; d_gene: TRBD1; abundance: .; j_gene: TRBJ1-5; CDR3aa: CASSNAQGDYSNQHQHF; CDR3nt: TGCGCCAGCAGTAACGCCCAGGGGGATTATAGCAATCAGCACCAGCATTTT
v_gene: TRBV20-1; d_gene: TRBD2; abundance: few; j_gene: TRBJ2-1; CDR3aa: CSARGRAGLATNEQFF; CDR3nt: TGTAGTGCTAGGGGTCGGGCGGGACTAGCCACCAATGAGCAGTTCTTC
v_gene: TRBV20-1; d_gene: .; abundance: .; j_gene: TRBJ1-5; CDR3aa: CSASGWYQSQHF; CDR3nt: TGCAGTGCCTCAGGGTGGTATCAGTCCCAGCATTTT
v_gene: TRBV6-5; d_gene: .; abundance: many; j_gene: TRBJ2-2; CDR3aa: CASIGLERMNTGELFF; CDR3nt: TGTGCCAGCATCGGCCTAGAGCGGATGAACACCGGGGAGCTGTTTTTT
v_gene: TRBV6-1; d_gene: .; abundance: .; j_gene: TRBJ2-7; CDR3aa: CASNGDNYEQYF; CDR3nt: TGTGCCAGTAATGGGGACAACTACGAGCAGTACTTC
v_gene: TRBV20-1; d_gene: .; abundance: .; j_gene: TRBJ2-5; CDR3aa: CSTTQEETQYF; CDR3nt: TGCAGTACTACACAGGAAGAGACCCAGTACTTT
v_gene: TRBV29-1; d_gene: .; abundance: .; j_gene: TRBJ2-2; CDR3aa: CNVGRGQGGTGELFF; CDR3nt: TGCAACGTTGGACGGGGACAAGGGGGAACCGGGGAGCTGTTTTTT
v_gene: TRBV10-3; d_gene: TRBD2; abundance: once; j_gene: TRBJ2-6; CDR3aa: CAISEHGTSGMGSGANILTF; CDR3nt: TGTGCCATCAGTGAACATGGGACTAGTGGGATGGGCTCTGGGGCCAACATCCTGACGTTC
v_gene: TRBV11-1; d_gene: .; abundance: .; j_gene: TRBJ2-4; CDR3aa: CASSSLQERGENIQYF; CDR3nt: TGTGCCAGCAGCTCCCTACAGGAACGAGGGGAAAACATTCAGTACTTC
v_gene: TRBV6-1; d_gene: .; abundance: .; j_gene: TRBJ2-7; CDR3aa: CASSDLGVPSEQCF; CDR3nt: TGTGCCAGCAGTGATTTGGGGGTCCCCTCCGAGCAGTGTTTC
v_gene: TRBV20-1; d_gene: TRBD1; abundance: many; j_gene: TRBJ1-5; CDR3aa: CSARGQGRPPQHF; CDR3nt: TGCAGTGCTAGAGGACAGGGACGGCCGCCCCAGCATTTT
v_gene: TRBV6-1; d_gene: .; abundance: .; j_gene: TRBJ1-5; CDR3aa: CASSELREDSQPQHF; CDR3nt: TGTGCTAGCAGTGAATTACGAGAGGATTCTCAGCCCCAGCATTTT
v_gene: TRBV6-5; d_gene: .; abundance: .; j_gene: TRBJ2-1; CDR3aa: CASSFQAEAGGSHEQLF; CDR3nt: TGTGCCAGCAGTTTTCAAGCTGAGGCAGGCGGAAGCCATGAGCAGCTCTTC
v_gene: TRBV20-1; d_gene: TRBD2; abundance: .; j_gene: TRBJ2-3; CDR3aa: CSATPQPSGGIDTQYF; CDR3nt: TGCAGTGCTACACCCCAGCCCAGCGGGGGCATAGATACGCAATATTTT
v_gene: TRBV6-1; d_gene: TRBD2; abundance: .; j_gene: TRBJ2-1; CDR3aa: CASSDLVGGPIYEQFF; CDR3nt: TGTGCCAGCAGTGACCTAGTGGGAGGGCCGATTTATGAGCAGTTCTTC
v_gene: TRBV5-4; d_gene: .; abundance: once; j_gene: TRBJ2-3; CDR3aa: CASSPIERAPGDTQYF; CDR3nt: TGTGCCAGCAGCCCTATAGAGCGGGCGCCGGGGGATACGCAGTATTTT
v_gene: TRBV29-1; d_gene: .; abundance: .; j_gene: TRBJ2-3; CDR3aa: CSRRGDMQYF; CDR3nt: TGCAGCCGTAGAGGAGATATGCAGTACTTT
v_gene: TRBV6-5; d_gene: .; abundance: .; j_gene: TRBJ2-6; CDR3aa: CASSYPLGSGANALTF; CDR3nt: TGTGCCAGCAGTTACCCCCTAGGCTCTGGGGCCAACGCCCTGACTTTC
v_gene: TRBV29-1; d_gene: .; abundance: .; j_gene: TRBJ2-3; CDR3aa: CSVFMASRSDAQYF; CDR3nt: TGCAGCGTTTTTATGGCTAGCCGCTCAGATGCGCAGTATTTT
v_gene: TRBV20-1; d_gene: .; abundance: .; j_gene: TRBJ2-1; CDR3aa: CSVSDMEGNNEQFF; CDR3nt: TGCAGTGTTAGTGACATGGAAGGTAATAATGAGCAGTTCTTC
v_gene: TRBV20-1; d_gene: .; abundance: many; j_gene: TRBJ2-5; CDR3aa: CSAQRWAAETQYF; CDR3nt: TGCAGTGCTCAGAGATGGGCGGCAGAGACCCAGTACTTC
v_gene: TRBV6-6; d_gene: .; abundance: .; j_gene: TRBJ1-1; CDR3aa: CAGSYSGSSEAFF; CDR3nt: TGTGCCGGCAGTTACTCTGGCAGCTCTGAAGCTTTCTTT
v_gene: TRBV29-1; d_gene: .; abundance: .; j_gene: TRBJ1-5; CDR3aa: CSAGPSGSNKKQHF; CDR3nt: TGCAGCGCTGGTCCCTCAGGTAGCAATAAGAAACAGCATTTT
v_gene: TRBV20-1; d_gene: TRBD1; abundance: .; j_gene: TRBJ1-4; CDR3aa: CNARLRDRIEKLFF; CDR3nt: TGCAATGCTAGACTCCGGGACAGGATTGAAAAACTGTTTTTT
v_gene: TRBV20-1; d_gene: TRBD1; abundance: .; j_gene: TRBJ1-5; CDR3aa: CSEYSGTGNQPQNF; CDR3nt: TGCAGTGAGTACTCTGGGACAGGCAATCAGCCCCAGAATTTT
v_gene: TRBV11-1; d_gene: .; abundance: .; j_gene: TRBJ2-2; CDR3aa: CASSNTSGTWELFF; CDR3nt: TGTGCCAGTAGCAATACTAGTGGTACCTGGGAGCTGTTTTTT
v_gene: TRBV20-1; d_gene: .; abundance: .; j_gene: TRBJ2-3; CDR3aa: CSARKSVGSGLRDTQYF; CDR3nt: TGCAGTGCTAGAAAATCGGTGGGCAGCGGGCTGCGTGATACGCAGTATTTT
v_gene: TRBV5-1; d_gene: TRBD2; abundance: .; j_gene: TRBJ2-7; CDR3aa: CASSQATSGYGQYF; CDR3nt: TGCGCCAGCAGCCAAGCGACTAGCGGCTACGGGCAGTACTTC
v_gene: TRBV20-1; d_gene: .; abundance: .; j_gene: TRBJ2-3; CDR3aa: CSALNTETQYF; CDR3nt: TGTAGTGCTTTGAACACAGAAACGCAGTATTTT
v_gene: TRBV29-1; d_gene: .; abundance: .; j_gene: TRBJ2-2; CDR3aa: CSVVLTGRKELLF; CDR3nt: TGCAGCGTTGTGCTAACGGGGAGGAAGGAGCTGTTATTT
v_gene: TRBV6-1; d_gene: .; abundance: .; j_gene: TRBJ1-5; CDR3aa: CASTQVYSNQPQHF; CDR3nt: TGTGCCAGTACCCAGGTGTATAGCAATCAGCCCCAGCATTTT
v_gene: TRBV20-1; d_gene: .; abundance: .; j_gene: TRBJ2-1; CDR3aa: CSARDRRFPCNEQFF; CDR3nt: TGCAGTGCTAGAGACCGTCGGTTCCCCTGCAACGAGCAGTTCTTC
v_gene: TRBV20-1; d_gene: TRBD2; abundance: .; j_gene: TRBJ2-1; CDR3aa: CSDATGTSGRGDQFF; CDR3nt: TGCAGTGACGCGACTGGGACTAGCGGGAGAGGTGATCAGTTCTTC
v_gene: TRBV7-8; d_gene: .; abundance: .; j_gene: TRBJ2-1; CDR3aa: CASSPRSRRDEQFF; CDR3nt: TGTGCCAGCAGCCCGCGTAGTCGCAGGGATGAACAGTTCTTC
v_gene: TRBV20-1; d_gene: .; abundance: .; j_gene: TRBJ2-7; CDR3aa: CSCLAKNCYEQYF; CDR3nt: TGCAGTTGCTTAGCGAAGAATTGCTACGAGCAGTACTTC
v_gene: TRBV6-2/TRBV6-3; d_gene: .; abundance: many; j_gene: TRBJ2-4; CDR3aa: CASSPLQGGAKNIQYF; CDR3nt: TGTGCCAGCAGTCCCCTTCAGGGCGGAGCCAAAAACATTCAGTACTTC
v_gene: TRBV10-3; d_gene: .; abundance: .; j_gene: TRBJ2-1; CDR3aa: CVISGVGSHEQFF; CDR3nt: TGTGTCATCAGTGGCGTAGGGAGCCATGAGCAGTTCTTC
v_gene: TRBV29-1; d_gene: .; abundance: .; j_gene: TRBJ2-7; CDR3aa: CSVELPYEQYF; CDR3nt: TGCAGCGTTGAGCTTCCCTACGAGCAGTACTTC
v_gene: TRBV11-2; d_gene: .; abundance: .; j_gene: TRBJ2-3; CDR3aa: CASSLGTDTQYF; CDR3nt: TGTGCCAGCAGCTTAGGGACAGATACGCAGTATTTT
v_gene: TRBV20-1; d_gene: TRBD1; abundance: once; j_gene: TRBJ2-3; CDR3aa: CSAVVLGGTDKRYF; CDR3nt: TGCAGTGCTGTCGTCTTAGGGGGCACAGATAAGCGGTATTTT
v_gene: TRBV20-1; d_gene: TRBD1; abundance: few; j_gene: TRBJ1-4; CDR3aa: CSAGQGGRIQLFF; CDR3nt: TGCAGTGCTGGACAGGGAGGACGGATACAACTGTTTTTC
v_gene: TRBV29-1; d_gene: .; abundance: .; j_gene: TRBJ2-7; CDR3aa: CSVRNYYEQYF; CDR3nt: TGTAGCGTTCGTAACTACTACGAGCAGTACTTC
v_gene: TRBV6-5; d_gene: .; abundance: .; j_gene: TRBJ2-2; CDR3aa: CASRGSLNTGELSF; CDR3nt: TGTGCCAGCCGGGGCTCGTTGAATACCGGGGAGCTGTCTTTT
v_gene: TRBV12-5; d_gene: .; abundance: .; j_gene: TRBJ1-1; CDR3aa: CASGSGAGANTEAFF; CDR3nt: TGTGCTAGTGGTTCGGGGGCAGGGGCGAATACTGAAGCTTTCTTT
v_gene: TRBV20-1; d_gene: TRBD2; abundance: .; j_gene: TRBJ2-2; CDR3aa: CSATLMGGAETGELFF; CDR3nt: TGCAGTGCTACTTTAATGGGAGGGGCGGAGACCGGGGAGCTGTTTTTT
v_gene: TRBV6-2/TRBV6-3; d_gene: .; abundance: .; j_gene: TRBJ1-6; CDR3aa: CASAPVVGGSPLHF; CDR3nt: TGTGCCAGTGCTCCCGTTGTAGGTGGGTCACCCCTCCACTTT
v_gene: TRBV12-3/TRBV12-4; d_gene: .; abundance: medium-sized; j_gene: TRBJ1-2; CDR3aa: CASSFGNGYGYTF; CDR3nt: TGTGCCAGCAGTTTTGGGAACGGCTATGGCTACACCTTC